The sequence of this T cell receptor (beta chain) was determined in a study of CD8 T cells in ankylosing spondylitis. Study-level points and caveats: CD8+ cells made up the disease-linked clones, which were relatively rare in peripheral blood. Clones linked to disease were reported to show significant enrichment in matched ankylosing spondylitis synovial fluid. In ankylosing spondylitis blood, a motif of roughly 8 highly homologous TCR beta variants appeared characteristic.

Looked up from germline, CDR1 is MGHRA and CDR2 is YSYEKL. The CDR3 length is 15 residues. Deletions cut 0 bases from V and 3 bases from J, with 11 bases between. This clonotype was observed a few times. Antigen: not known. Quantitative 5'-RACE with molecular barcodes produced the TCR beta libraries. TCRdb passed the 5' RACE reads through MiXCR, listing each CDR3 protein once. The sample lists about 250,000 distinct CDR3 sequences; roughly 32% were seen once. This TCR was recovered from a male donor with ankylosing spondylitis or in good health (not recorded which). The genes are TRBV4-1 and TRBJ1-2, with D possibly being TRBD1 (5 bases). The sequenced material came from blood, either unsorted or a sorted T cell fraction (not recorded which). CDR3 nucleotide sequence: TGCGCCAGCAGCCAAGAACCGGGGGTAGACTATGGCTACACCTTC. This sequence encodes CASSQEPGVDYGYTF.